The 14 T cell receptor beta chains in this list originate from one sample, sequenced in a study of blood T cell repertoires in COVID-19. The assay was immunoSEQ multiplex PCR, and TCRdb's table has in-frame clones only and misses some. The sample records 130,000 to 150,000 clones, roughly 80% being singletons. Sequencing was performed on peripheral blood. Source of these receptors: a human donor in a cohort sampled during active COVID-19.

This clone appeared a single time. The V and J genes are TRBV14 and TRBJ2-5; D possibly corresponds to TRBD2 (5 bases). Germline V gives CDR1 SGHDN, CDR2 FVKESK. Trimming removed 4 bases at V and 4 bases at J, with 16 bases between. CDR3 size: 15 residues. The CDR3 region is CASSPAPSSTETQYF. For the CDR3, the DNA is TGTGCCAGCAGCCCGGCCCCTAGCAGCACAGAGACCCAGTACTTC.

The rearrangement links TRBV30 to TRBJ2-2, with 7 bases aligning to TRBD1. Germline loops: CDR1 GTSNPN, CDR2 SVGIG (reference sequence). This CDR3 spans 13 amino acids. V was clipped by 1 base and J by 6 bases; unmatched bases: 2. The CDR3 is CAWSGQGAGELFF. Here the CDR3 DNA reads TGTGCCTGGAGTGGCCAGGGGGCCGGGGAGCTGTTTTTT.

The V call is TRBV20-1, the J call TRBJ2-5; 13 nucleotides agree with TRBD2. The germline CDR1 and CDR2 sequences are DFQATT and SNEGSKA (reference sequence). With V trimmed by 3 bases and J by 4 bases, 8 bases remained unmatched. This CDR3 is 16 amino acids long. CDR3 region: CSASEGLAGSPETQYF. In DNA, the CDR3 is TGCAGTGCTAGTGAGGGACTAGCGGGGTCCCCAGAGACCCAGTACTTC.

CDR3 sequence: CARILAGGSTDTQYF. The CDR3 DNA sequence: TGTGCCAGGATATTAGCGGGGGGGAGCACAGATACGCAGTATTTT. This chain connects TRBV19 to TRBJ2-3; 11 bases map to TRBD2. V lost 9 bases to trimming and J lost 0 bases; unmatched junction nucleotides: 5. Looked up from germline, CDR1 is LNHDA and CDR2 is SQIVND (reference sequence). The CDR3 contains 15 residues.

The V gene is TRBV3-1 (or the pseudogene TRBV3-2), the J gene TRBJ2-3; 7 bases align to TRBD2. J was trimmed by 0 bases and V by 4 bases; bases with no gene match: 10. CDR3 size: 17 residues. Germline V lookup: CDR1 LGHDT, CDR2 YNNKEL (reference sequence). The CDR3 sequence is CASSRDSAGVSTDTQYF. DNA for the CDR3: TGTGCCAGCAGCCGGGACTCGGCGGGGGTTAGCACAGATACGCAGTATTTT.

V and J are TRBV6-5 and TRBJ1-5; D is unresolved. Germline assignment: CDR1 MNHEY and CDR2 SVGAGI. V lost 8 bases, J lost 8 bases, and 13 bases lay in between. The CDR3 runs 12 residues. The CDR3 nucleotides read TGTGCCAGCTCAGCGGGCGCGGAGCCCCAGCATTTT. It translates to CASSAGAEPQHF.

The rearrangement uses TRBV30 and TRBJ1-2, with 9 bases lining up with TRBD1. The CDR3 spans 13 residues. Germline CDR1 and CDR2: GTSNPN and SVGIG (reference sequence). V shed 2 bases and J 8 bases; nucleotides not matched to a gene: 6. The CDR3 coding sequence is TGTGCCTGGAGTACACAGGGGGCAGGGGGCTACACCTTC. It codes for CAWSTQGAGGYTF.

This chain joins TRBV7-9 and TRBJ1-5; D is unresolved. In germline, CDR1 is SEHNR, CDR2 FQNEAQ (reference sequence). The V end was cut by 6 bases, the J end by 2 bases, with 8 bases between. CDR3 length: 13 residues. DNA for the CDR3: TGTGCCAGCAGGGGTGAGGGCAATCAGCCCCAGCATTTT. Translated: CASRGEGNQPQHF.

The chain links TRBV6-6 to TRBJ1-2, with 9 bases fitting TRBD1. The V segment lost 6 bases and the J segment 1 base; nucleotides outside the gene matches: 12. CDR3 length: 17 amino acids. Germline V gives CDR1 MNHNY, CDR2 SVGAGI (reference sequence). CDR3 sequence: CASSRGQGRVVNYGYTF. The CDR3 DNA reads TGTGCCAGCAGCCGAGGACAGGGGAGGGTCGTTAACTATGGCTACACCTTC.

V and J are TRBV6-6 and TRBJ2-7; TRBD1 matches 8 bases. With V trimmed by 6 bases and J by 0 bases, 7 bases remained unmatched. This CDR3 comprises 15 residues. CDR1 MNHNY and CDR2 SVGAGI come from the germline V gene (reference sequence). CDR3: CASRPTGVNSYEQYF. CDR3 sequence (DNA): TGTGCCAGCAGACCGACAGGGGTGAACTCCTACGAGCAGTACTTC.

The CDR3 sequence is CASSLGAGGPYGYTF. Here the CDR3 DNA reads TGCGCCAGCAGCTTAGGGGCAGGGGGCCCATATGGCTACACCTTC. The chain links TRBV5-1 to TRBJ1-2; 8 bases fit TRBD1. CDR1 is SGHRS and CDR2 is YFSETQ in the germline V gene. The CDR3 extends over 15 amino acids. With V trimmed by 2 bases and J by 5 bases, 8 bases remained unmatched.

The chain couples TRBV7-9 to TRBJ1-5; 8 nucleotides line up with TRBD1. The length of the CDR3 is 14 residues. Germline-derived CDR1 and CDR2 are SEHNR and FQNEAQ (reference sequence). After removal of 6 bases from V and 3 bases from J, the junction contained 4 bases not matched to a gene. CDR3 region: CASSQTGVNQPQHF. DNA of the CDR3: TGTGCCAGCAGTCAGACAGGGGTCAATCAGCCCCAGCATTTT.

The rearrangement uses TRBV5-1 and TRBJ1-1; no clear D gene. Trimming took off 1 base at V and 0 bases at J, with 16 bases between the two ends. Germline V gives CDR1 SGHRS, CDR2 YFSETQ. The CDR3 runs 17 residues. CDR3 nucleotide sequence: TGCGCCAGCAGCTTGAGTTCGGGAATCTCGGTGAACACTGAAGCTTTCTTT. Protein product: CASSLSSGISVNTEAFF.

About this clone itself: One end of the junction does not line up with germline, which may come from a read error. J is TRBJ1-2 and V is TRBV3-1 (or the pseudogene TRBV3-2); 10 bases are shared with TRBD1. The germline V gene has CDR1 LGHDT and CDR2 YNNKEL (reference sequence). This CDR3 spans 13 amino acids. The CDR3 spells CASRQGTGVGYTF. CDR3 nucleotide sequence: TGTGCCAGCAGGCAAGGGACAGGGGTCGGCTACACCTTC.